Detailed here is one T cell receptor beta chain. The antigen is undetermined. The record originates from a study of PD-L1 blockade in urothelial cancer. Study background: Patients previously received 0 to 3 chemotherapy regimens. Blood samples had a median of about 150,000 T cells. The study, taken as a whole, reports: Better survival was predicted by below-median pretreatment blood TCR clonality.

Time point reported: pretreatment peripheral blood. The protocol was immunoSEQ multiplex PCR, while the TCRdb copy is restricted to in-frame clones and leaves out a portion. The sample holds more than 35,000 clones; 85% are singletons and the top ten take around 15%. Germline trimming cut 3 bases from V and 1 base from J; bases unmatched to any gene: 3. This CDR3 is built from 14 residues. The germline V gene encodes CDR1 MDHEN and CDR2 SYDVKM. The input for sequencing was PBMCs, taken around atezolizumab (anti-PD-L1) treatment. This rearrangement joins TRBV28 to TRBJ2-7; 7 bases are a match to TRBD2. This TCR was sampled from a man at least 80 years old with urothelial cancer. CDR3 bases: TGTGCCAGCAGTTTCGCGGGAGTATCCTACGAGCAGTACTTC. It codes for CASSFAGVSYEQYF.